This T cell receptor beta chain was sequenced during a study of cytomegalovirus exposure and HLA in healthy donors. As for this clone: The antigen remains unidentified.

Germline V gene lookup returns CDR1 SGDLS and CDR2 YYNGEE. The CDR3 sequence is 12 residues long. The trim removed 4 bases at V and 13 bases at J, leaving 8 bases unmatched. The donors were members of the validation cohort comprising about 120 subjects, separate from the roughly 730-subject first cohort. Measured with immunoSEQ multiplex PCR; TCRdb has only the in-frame clones, and not every one. The sample carries approximately 280,000 clones, 80% to 90% recorded once. Findings and caveats of the study: Researchers counted around 170 TCR beta chains as cytomegalovirus-associated. It was confirmed in vitro that three of the CMV-associated chains were specific for CMV antigens.

Source material: PBMCs. This TCR was recovered from a woman aged 18-30 years in good health and CMV-seronegative. This chain uses TRBV9 with TRBJ2-7; 10 bases are shared with TRBD1. CDR3 in amino acids: CASSTGQGGPYF. CDR3 nucleotides: TGTGCCAGCAGCACAGGACAGGGGGGCCCATACTTC.